Below are 25 T cell receptor beta chains sequenced from a single sample in a study of T-cell memory formation after mild COVID-19. MiXCR, applied by TCRdb to the 5' RACE reads, yields one record per CDR3 protein. The top ten clones hold approximately 20% of a sample with a few hundred thousand distinct CDR3 sequences, 15% to 20% of them seen once. Sequenced material: PBMCs or a T cell subset sorted from them (not recorded which). The receptors stem from a young man who had mild COVID-19 (a few samples of this study predate the infection). Cell type and time point are not known.

The chain carries TRBV4-1 and TRBJ2-7; D uncertain. Germline CDR1 is MGHRA and CDR2 is YSYEKL. V was trimmed by 1 base and J by 3 bases, leaving 7 bases between them. This CDR3 has 13 residues. CDR3 in DNA: TGCGCCAGCAGCCAAGTGCCTTTCTACGAGCAGTACGTC. This translates into CASSQVPFYEQYV.

V and J are TRBV20-1 and TRBJ2-1; 10 nucleotides match TRBD2. Germline V gene lookup returns CDR1 DFQATT and CDR2 SNEGSKA (reference sequence). V lost 6 bases to trimming and J lost 7 bases; unmatched junction nucleotides: 15. CDR3 length: 16 residues. The CDR3 spells CSAATLAGGAANEQFF. The CDR3 region has the DNA TGCAGTGCCGCGACTTTAGCGGGGGGAGCGGCGAATGAGCAGTTCTTC.

This clonotype showed up just a few times. This chain links TRBV6-5 with TRBJ1-2; possible D gene TRBD1, 5 bases. The CDR3 is 13 residues long. V was trimmed by 5 bases and J by 7 bases, leaving 14 bases between them. The germline gives CDR1 MNHEY, CDR2 SVGAGI. DNA for the CDR3: TGTGCCAGCAGTCCGCCCGGGGCCGGTGGCTACACCTTC. It specifies CASSPPGAGGYTF.

This clonotype was counted many times. CDR3 loop: CASSFWGGETQYF. The CDR3 DNA is TGCGCCAGCAGCTTTTGGGGAGGAGAGACCCAGTACTTC. V gene TRBV5-1 combines with J gene TRBJ2-5; D possibly corresponds to TRBD2 (6 bases). V was shortened by 2 bases and J by 4 bases, with 9 bases between the two germline ends. Germline V gene sequence: CDR1 SGHRS, CDR2 YFSETQ. The CDR3 consists of 13 residues.

V is TRBV20-1 and J is TRBJ2-1; 8 nucleotides align to TRBD2. The V and J ends lost 1 base and 2 bases, in that order; junction bases with no gene match: 7. The germline V gene has CDR1 DFQATT and CDR2 SNEGSKA (reference sequence). CDR3 length: 16 residues. CDR3 DNA sequence: TGCAGTGCTAGAGGTGCCGGGGGGGAAACCTACAATGAGCAGTTCTTC. Translating gives CSARGAGGETYNEQFF.

CDR3 sequence: CASSARWDTQYF. For the CDR3, the DNA is TGTGCCAGCAGTGCCAGGTGGGATACGCAGTATTTT. This chain connects TRBV2 to TRBJ2-3; unclear D gene. The CDR3 loop spans 12 amino acids. The V gene lost 4 bases and the J gene lost 6 bases, with 8 bases spanning the gap. Germline values: CDR1 SNHLY, CDR2 FYNNEI.

This clonotype was seen only a few times. The gene calls are TRBV6-1 and TRBJ1-4; TRBD1 agrees at 11 bases. This CDR3 is built from 15 residues. Trimming at V came to 5 bases and at J to 7 bases, leaving 6 bases not matched to a gene. Germline assignment: CDR1 MNHNS and CDR2 SASEGT. Here the CDR3 reads CASSQGQGGSEKLFF. The CDR3 DNA follows: TGTGCCAGCAGTCAGGGACAGGGGGGATCTGAAAAACTGTTTTTT.

This clonotype occurred many times. The chain links TRBV5-1 to TRBJ2-1; TRBD2 agrees at 10 bases. Trimming removed 1 base from V and 7 bases from J; junction bases left unmatched: 2. Germline assignment: CDR1 SGHRS and CDR2 YFSETQ. This CDR3 spans 14 amino acids. CDR3 nucleotides: TGCGCCAGCAGCTTGACTAGCGGGGCGAATGAGCAGTTCTTC. Protein sequence: CASSLTSGANEQFF. Filled out from reference TRBV5-1 and TRBJ2-1, the complete variable domain reads KAGVTQTPRYLIKTRGQQVTLSCSPISGHRSVSWYQQTPGQGLQFLFEYFSETQRNKGNFPGRFSGRQFSNSRSEMNVSTLELGDSALYLCASSLTSGANEQFFGPGTRLTVL.

The chain uses TRBV7-9 and TRBJ1-3; D unresolved. CDR1 is SEHNR and CDR2 is FQNEAQ in the germline V gene (reference sequence). Trimming removed 1 base at V and 1 base at J, with 8 bases between. This CDR3 region has 15 residues. DNA for the CDR3: TGTGCCAGCAGCTTAGTTCCTGAGTCTGGAAACACCATATATTTT. Amino acids: CASSLVPESGNTIYF. The variable domain in full, completed from reference TRBV7-9 and TRBJ1-3, reads DTGVSQNPRHKITKRGQNVTFRCDPISEHNRLYWYRQTLGQGPEFLTYFQNEAQLEKSRLLSDRFSAERPKGSFSTLEIQRTEQGDSAMYLCASSLVPESGNTIYFGEGSWLTVV.

The chain recombines TRBV9 with TRBJ2-2; 7 bases are shared with TRBD2. This CDR3 has 13 amino acids. Per the germline V gene, CDR1 is SGDLS and CDR2 is YYNGEE. V lost 7 bases, J lost 3 bases, and 3 bases stayed unmatched. This chain's CDR3 is CASGGGYTGELFF. CDR3 in DNA: TGTGCCAGCGGCGGGGGTTACACCGGGGAGCTGTTTTTT.

This clonotype was seen a handful of times. This sequence joins TRBV4-3 and TRBJ1-1; D not resolved. Trimming shortened V by 0 bases and J by 4 bases, and 3 bases separated the two germline ends. This CDR3 region has 12 residues. CDR1 is LGHNA, CDR2 YSLEER, per germline. The CDR3 DNA sequence: TGCGCCAGCAGCCAAGACGCCACTGAAGCTTTCTTT. It codes for CASSQDATEAFF.

A few counts support this clonotype. The CDR3 DNA reads TGTGCCAGCAGCTTAGCGGGACTAGCGGCGAACACCGGGGAGCTGTTTTTT. Translating gives CASSLAGLAANTGELFF. The chain combines TRBV7-9 with TRBJ2-2; 11 nucleotides agree with TRBD2. Trimming removed 0 bases from V and 0 bases from J; junction bases left unmatched: 0. Germline assignment: CDR1 SEHNR and CDR2 FQNEAQ (reference sequence). This CDR3 comprises 17 residues.

This sequence joins TRBV4-1 and TRBJ2-3; a possible D gene is TRBD2 (6 bases). The germline CDR1 and CDR2 sequences are MGHRA and YSYEKL. With 0 bases removed from V and 6 bases from J, the gap between germline ends came to 19 bases. This CDR3 is built from 17 residues. CDR3 nucleotides: TGCGCCAGCAGCCAAGACCCCCCGGGGGACGCCTCCGATACGCAGTATTTT. Amino acid sequence: CASSQDPPGDASDTQYF.

This clonotype has a single count. The chain uses TRBV5-1 and TRBJ1-1; D is perhaps TRBD1 (5 bases). The germline V gene has CDR1 SGHRS and CDR2 YFSETQ. V gave up 0 bases and J gave up 8 bases, with 14 bases separating them. There are 14 residues in the CDR3. For the CDR3, the DNA is TGCGCCAGCAGCTTGGAACTTCGGGGCACCGAAGCTTTCTTT. It codes for CASSLELRGTEAFF.

This clonotype came up a few times. The rearrangement joins TRBV4-3 to TRBJ1-4, with 8 bases lining up with TRBD1. The CDR3 has 16 residues. V lost 0 bases, J lost 4 bases, and 4 bases stayed unmatched. CDR1 LGHNA and CDR2 YSLEER come from the germline V gene. CDR3 residues: CASSQETGARNEKLFF. DNA for the CDR3: TGCGCCAGCAGCCAAGAGACAGGGGCGCGTAATGAAAAACTGTTTTTT.

This chain links TRBV24-1 with TRBJ2-7; possibly TRBD1 for D (5 bases). The V and J ends lost 9 bases and 2 bases respectively, with 7 bases between them. This CDR3 contains 11 residues. CDR1 is KGHDR, CDR2 SFDVKD, per germline. CDR3 region: CATPTAYEQYV. CDR3 sequence (DNA): TGTGCCACCCCGACAGCCTACGAGCAGTACGTC.

Ten or more counts support this clonotype. This chain links TRBV25-1 with TRBJ2-3; tentative D call: TRBD1 (6 bases). The CDR3 is made up of 13 amino acids. V was trimmed by 4 bases and J by 4 bases, leaving 9 bases between them. Germline lookup yields CDR1 MGHDK and CDR2 SYGVNS. CDR3 sequence (DNA): TGTGCCAGCAGTGGCAGGGGTGCAGATACGCAGTATTTT. This encodes CASSGRGADTQYF.

This clonotype showed up just a few times. The rearrangement joins TRBV20-1 to TRBJ1-5; a possible D gene is TRBD1 (6 bases). The V and J ends lost 5 bases and 12 bases respectively, with 17 bases between them. This CDR3 has 12 residues. The V gene's germline CDR1 is DFQATT and CDR2 SNEGSKA (reference sequence). The CDR3 region has the DNA TGCAGTGCTTCCGCAGGGGTGAGAAACCAGCATTTT. Protein product: CSASAGVRNQHF.

This clonotype was seen repeatedly, ten times or more. This chain links TRBV15 with TRBJ2-2; 7 bases line up with TRBD1. Germline trimming cut 6 bases from V and 4 bases from J; bases unmatched to any gene: 8. This CDR3 has 15 amino acids. In germline, CDR1 is LNHNV, CDR2 YYDKDF (reference sequence). The CDR3 spells CATRIQGFPTGELFF. CDR3 in DNA: TGTGCCACCAGAATACAGGGGTTCCCCACCGGGGAGCTGTTTTTT.

This clonotype appeared a single time. The rearrangement links TRBV29-1 to TRBJ2-3; 10 bases fit TRBD2. The CDR3 consists of 14 residues. Germline CDR1 and CDR2: SQVTM and ANQGSEA. J lost 0 bases, V lost 6 bases, and 3 bases had no gene match. DNA of the CDR3: TGCAGCGTAAGCGGGGGGGCGAGCACAGATACGCAGTATTTT. It is translated as CSVSGGASTDTQYF.

The V call is TRBV20-1, the J call TRBJ1-2; TRBD1 matches at 7 bases. The CDR3 extends over 13 amino acids. The V gene end was trimmed by 0 bases and the J gene end by 7 bases; junction bases not matched to a gene: 5. The V gene's germline CDR1 is DFQATT and CDR2 SNEGSKA (reference sequence). CDR3 sequence (DNA): TGCAGTGCTAGAGATTCAGGGACAGCTGGCTACACCTTC. Amino acids: CSARDSGTAGYTF.

The chain couples TRBV18 to TRBJ2-3; 10 positions match TRBD1. The CDR3 has 18 residues. CDR1 KGHSH and CDR2 LQKENI come from the germline V gene. Trimming at V came to 1 base and at J to 7 bases, leaving 14 bases not matched to a gene. The CDR3 nucleotides are TGTGCCAGCTCACCACGGTTTGTCGGGACAGGGGACGCATATACGCAGTATTTT. It encodes CASSPRFVGTGDAYTQYF.

This clonotype was seen more than once but under ten times. The chain employs TRBV6-5 and TRBJ1-1; D ambiguous. This CDR3 contains 14 residues. From germline, CDR1 is MNHEY and CDR2 SVGAGI. V was trimmed by 0 bases and J by 3 bases, leaving 8 bases between them. Here the CDR3 reads CASSYSRQYTEAFF. CDR3 DNA: TGTGCCAGCAGTTACTCCCGCCAGTACACTGAAGCTTTCTTT.

The V and J genes are TRBV15 and TRBJ2-5, with 11 bases fitting TRBD2. Germline CDR1 is LNHNV and CDR2 is YYDKDF (reference sequence). The CDR3 is 18 residues long. The junction had 14 bases not matched to a gene; V was cut back by 4 bases and J by 4 bases. CDR3 region: CATSKLAGVLRAGETQYF. The CDR3 DNA reads as TGTGCCACCAGCAAACTAGCGGGGGTACTTCGGGCGGGAGAGACCCAGTACTTC.

This sequence joins TRBV5-1 and TRBJ2-3, with TRBD2 as a possible D gene (6 bases). Germline lookup yields CDR1 SGHRS and CDR2 YFSETQ. CDR3 length equals 13 residues. The V and J ends lost 4 bases and 5 bases respectively, with 11 bases between them. CDR3 sequence (DNA): TGCGCCAGCAGCGGCGGCGGGGAAGATACGCAGTATTTT. Translating gives CASSGGGEDTQYF.